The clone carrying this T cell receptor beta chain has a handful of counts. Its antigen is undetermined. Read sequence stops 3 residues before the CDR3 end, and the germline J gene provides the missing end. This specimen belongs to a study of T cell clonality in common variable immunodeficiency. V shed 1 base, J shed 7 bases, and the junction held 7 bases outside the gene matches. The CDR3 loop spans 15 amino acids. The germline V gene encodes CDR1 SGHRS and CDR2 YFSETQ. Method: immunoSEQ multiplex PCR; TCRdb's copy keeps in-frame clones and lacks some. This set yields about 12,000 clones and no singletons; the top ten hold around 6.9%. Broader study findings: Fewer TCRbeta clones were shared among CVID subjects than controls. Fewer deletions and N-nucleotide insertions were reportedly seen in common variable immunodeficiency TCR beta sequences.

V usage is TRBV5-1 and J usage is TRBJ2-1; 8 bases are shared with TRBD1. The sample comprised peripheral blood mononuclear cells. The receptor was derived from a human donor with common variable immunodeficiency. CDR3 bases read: TGCGCCAGCAGCTTGACAGGGGGTTTTTCAAATGAG. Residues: CASSLTGGFSNE. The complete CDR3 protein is CASSLTGGFSNEQFF.